A single sample is the source of the 26 T cell receptor beta chains below, sequenced in a study of CD8 T cells in ankylosing spondylitis. A single record per CDR3 protein comes from TCRdb applying MiXCR to the 5' RACE reads. Seen here are a few hundred thousand distinct CDR3 sequences, 9.5% to 12% observed once, and the top ten hold 6% to 7.5%. The sample consisted of blood, either unsorted or a sorted T cell fraction (not recorded which). The receptors were gathered from a male donor with ankylosing spondylitis or in good health (not recorded which).

This clonotype came up a few times. This rearrangement joins TRBV28 to TRBJ2-2; 9 bases agree with TRBD2. The length of the CDR3 is 16 residues. Germline CDR1 reads MDHEN; CDR2 reads SYDVKM. Trimming at V came to 3 bases and at J to 0 bases, leaving 2 bases not matched to a gene. For the CDR3, the DNA is TGTGCCAGCAGTTTGCTAGCGGGGCCGAACACCGGGGAGCTGTTTTTT. This encodes CASSLLAGPNTGELFF.

As for this clonotype: A much larger clone differs by one base, so this may be a read error. The CDR3 region has the DNA TGCGCCAGCAGCCCTTCGCCGAGCTCCTACAATGAGCAGTTCTTC. This codes for CASSPSPSSYNEQFF. The chain couples TRBV4-1 to TRBJ2-1; D is unclear. The CDR3 extends over 15 amino acids. In germline, CDR1 is MGHRA, CDR2 YSYEKL. V was shortened by 4 bases and J by 0 bases, with 10 bases between the two germline ends.

This clonotype was observed many times. The CDR3 is CASSLRLAGAYEQYF. For the CDR3, the DNA is TGCGCCAGCAGCTTGAGACTAGCGGGGGCCTACGAGCAGTACTTC. V and J are TRBV5-1 and TRBJ2-7; 12 bases are a match to TRBD2. Trimming at V came to 1 base and at J to 2 bases, leaving 1 base not matched to a gene. Germline CDR1 SGHRS, CDR2 YFSETQ. The CDR3 extends over 15 amino acids.

This clonotype occurred a few times. This chain links TRBV12-3 or TRBV12-4 with TRBJ2-1; 8 nucleotides line up with TRBD2. The trim removed 6 bases at V and 11 bases at J, leaving 6 bases unmatched. The CDR3 is 12 amino acids. Written as DNA, the CDR3 is TGTGCCAGCAGAGGAGTAGCGGGGCAGCAGTTCTTC. Translating gives CASRGVAGQQFF.

This clonotype has a count of ten or more. The rearrangement uses TRBV6-2 or TRBV6-3 and TRBJ2-2; 11 nucleotides agree with TRBD2. This CDR3 is built from 17 residues. V dropped 2 bases and J dropped 0; count of bases not matched to a gene: 2. The germline V gene encodes CDR1 MNHEY and CDR2 SVGEGT. CDR3 DNA: TGTGCCAGCAGTTACCTAGCGGGGGGACCGAACACCGGGGAGCTGTTTTTT. It encodes CASSYLAGGPNTGELFF.

This clonotype was seen a few times. As DNA, the CDR3 is TGTGCCAGCAGCCAACGGGGGGGGACTACCGGGGAGCTGTTTTTT. Amino acid sequence: CASSQRGGTTGELFF. J is TRBJ2-2 and V is TRBV3-1; TRBD2 matches 8 bases. V lost 2 bases and J lost 5; bases outside the gene matches: 4. Per germline, CDR1 LGHDT and CDR2 YNNKEL (reference sequence). This CDR3 is built from 15 residues.

This clonotype appeared many times. V is TRBV12-3 or TRBV12-4 and J is TRBJ2-1, with 9 nucleotides matching TRBD2. CDR3 length equals 15 residues. Trimming at V came to 2 bases and at J to 10 bases, leaving 9 bases not matched to a gene. In DNA, the CDR3 is TGTGCCAGCAGTTTAAGAGCGGGGGGCCTAGGGGAGCAGTTCTTC. Residues: CASSLRAGGLGEQFF.

This clonotype was counted only a few times. The chain has TRBV7-9 and TRBJ2-1; TRBD1 aligns across 8 bases. The CDR3 consists of 13 residues. The V gene end was trimmed by 5 bases and the J gene end by 6 bases; junction bases not matched to a gene: 3. Germline CDR1 and CDR2: SEHNR and FQNEAQ (reference sequence). The CDR3 sequence is CASSTGTGNEQFF. DNA for the CDR3: TGTGCCAGCAGCACCGGGACAGGCAATGAGCAGTTCTTC.

This clonotype has ten or more counts. This rearrangement joins TRBV29-1 to TRBJ2-2, with 7 nucleotides matching TRBD1. V shed 6 bases and J 4 bases; nucleotides not matched to a gene: 8. Germline CDR1 SQVTM, CDR2 ANQGSEA. The CDR3 consists of 14 residues. CDR3 in DNA: TGCAGCGTCCAGGCAGGGGGAATCACCGGGGAGCTGTTTTTT. This translates into CSVQAGGITGELFF.

V usage is TRBV18 and J usage is TRBJ1-1; the D is unclear. This CDR3 is 14 amino acids long. V was clipped by 10 bases and J by 0 bases, with 15 bases between them. Germline lookup yields CDR1 KGHSH and CDR2 LQKENI. The CDR3 DNA is TGTGCCACCGCCGGAGGAGGGATGAACACTGAAGCTTTCTTT. Translated: CATAGGGMNTEAFF.

This clonotype was observed many times. V usage is TRBV5-5 and J usage is TRBJ2-7; TRBD1 matches at 7 bases. The CDR3 length is 14 residues. J lost 1 base, V lost 2 bases, and 3 bases had no gene match. The germline gives CDR1 SGHKS, CDR2 YYEKEE (reference sequence). In DNA, the CDR3 is TGTGCCAGCAGCTTAGGACAGGTTTCCTACGAGCAGTACTTC. It yields the protein CASSLGQVSYEQYF.

For the CDR3, the DNA is TGTGCCAGCAGCACGTCTGGCGCTTGGGGGGAGCAGTACTTC. The encoded protein is CASSTSGAWGEQYF. This rearrangement joins TRBV2 to TRBJ2-7; tentatively, D is TRBD1 or TRBD2 (5 bases each). With 6 bases removed from V and 7 bases from J, the gap between germline ends came to 19 bases. The germline V gene has CDR1 SNHLY and CDR2 FYNNEI. This CDR3 region has 14 residues.

Many counts were recorded for this clonotype. CDR3 sequence reads: CASGLVSWDGYTF. DNA for the CDR3: TGTGCTAGTGGTTTGGTATCTTGGGATGGCTACACCTTC. The genes are TRBV12-5 and TRBJ1-2; D unclear. Germline CDR1 and CDR2: LGHNT and FRNRAP. The CDR3 is 13 amino acids. V lost 0 bases, J lost 6 bases, and 8 bases lay in between. The full variable domain, completed using reference TRBV12-5 and TRBJ1-2, is DARVTQTPRHKVTEMGQEVTMRCQPILGHNTVFWYRQTMMQGLELLAYFRNRAPLDDSGMPKDRFSAEMPDATLATLKIQPSEPRDSAVYFCASGLVSWDGYTFGSGTRLTVV.

This clonotype was counted many times. The genes are TRBV28 and TRBJ2-5, with 8 positions matching TRBD2. Germline lookup yields CDR1 MDHEN and CDR2 SYDVKM. V was pared by 6 bases and J by 4 bases, with 10 bases of the junction left unmatched. The CDR3 sequence is 15 residues long. The DNA of the CDR3 is TGTGCCAGCAGGGGGGGGGCGAGCGGGAGAGAGACCCAGTACTTC. This encodes CASRGGASGRETQYF.

This clonotype was picked up many times. This rearrangement joins TRBV28 to TRBJ2-1, with TRBD2 identical over 9 bases. This CDR3 has 15 amino acids. The germline V gene encodes CDR1 MDHEN and CDR2 SYDVKM. V trimming: 8 bases; J trimming: 4 bases; junction bases outside the gene matches: 9. The CDR3 DNA sequence: TGTGCCAGCGGAAGACTAGCGGCCCAGTACAATGAGCAGTTCTTC. This gives the protein CASGRLAAQYNEQFF.

The rearrangement links TRBV14 to TRBJ2-5, with D uncertain. The germline V gene encodes CDR1 SGHDN and CDR2 FVKESK. Deletions cut 4 bases from V and 5 bases from J, with 11 bases between. The CDR3 length is 13 residues. CDR3 nucleotide sequence: TGTGCCAGCAGCCGTTGGAACCGGGAGACCCAGTACTTC. The encoded protein is CASSRWNRETQYF. The whole variable domain, remainder taken from reference TRBV14 and TRBJ2-5, is EAGVTQFPSHSVIEKGQTVTLRCDPISGHDNLYWYRRVMGKEIKFLLHFVKESKQDESGMPNNRFLAERTGGTYSTLKVQPAELEDSGVYFCASSRWNRETQYFGPGTRLLVL.

This clonotype turned up a few times. V gene TRBV12-3 or TRBV12-4 combines with J gene TRBJ2-3, with D perhaps matching TRBD1 (5 bases). Deletions cut 3 bases from V and 5 bases from J, with 9 bases between. The CDR3 runs to 13 residues. The CDR3 loop reads CASSFGRGDTQYF. CDR3 nucleotide sequence: TGTGCCAGCAGTTTCGGAAGGGGAGATACGCAGTATTTT.

This clonotype was seen many times. The chain couples TRBV5-1 to TRBJ1-1, with D possibly TRBD1 on 5 matching bases. V was pared by 4 bases and J by 7 bases, with 14 bases between. There are 13 residues in the CDR3. Germline CDR1 reads SGHRS; CDR2 reads YFSETQ. CDR3 in DNA: TGCGCCAGCAGCCTGGACGGGAGGGGTGAAGCTTTCTTT. Translating gives CASSLDGRGEAFF. The variable domain in full, completed from reference TRBV5-1 and TRBJ1-1, reads KAGVTQTPRYLIKTRGQQVTLSCSPISGHRSVSWYQQTPGQGLQFLFEYFSETQRNKGNFPGRFSGRQFSNSRSEMNVSTLELGDSALYLCASSLDGRGEAFFGQGTRLTVV.

In its sample, this clonotype was seen many times. The CDR3 bases are TGTGCCATCAGTGATTCCAGGACAAGGGATGAGCAGTTCTTC. Residues: CAISDSRTRDEQFF. The J gene is TRBJ2-1, the V gene TRBV10-3, with D perhaps matching TRBD1 (5 bases). V lost 3 bases, J lost 8 bases, and 14 bases lay in between. Germline assignment: CDR1 ENHRY and CDR2 SYGVKD. This CDR3 spans 14 amino acids.

This clonotype has a count of ten or more. In nucleotides, the CDR3 is TGTGCCAGCAGTCTTAAGACAGGGGAAGAGACCCAGTACTTC. It yields the protein CASSLKTGEETQYF. This chain uses TRBV12-3 or TRBV12-4 with TRBJ2-5; 8 bases fit TRBD1. The trim removed 5 bases at V and 3 bases at J, leaving 5 bases unmatched. This CDR3 spans 14 amino acids.

This clonotype was counted at least ten times. The J gene is TRBJ2-7, the V gene TRBV5-1; D remains ambiguous. This CDR3 is 14 amino acids long. CDR1 is SGHRS, CDR2 YFSETQ, per germline. V gave up 0 bases and J gave up 6 bases, with 13 bases separating them. CDR3 sequence: CASSLDSGRLEQYF. The CDR3 DNA is TGCGCCAGCAGCTTGGATTCAGGAAGGCTCGAGCAGTACTTC.

This clonotype occurred many times. The chain has TRBV20-1 and TRBJ2-1, with 9 bases identical to TRBD1. With 6 bases clipped from V and 8 bases from J, the junction kept 11 bases outside the gene matches. Germline assignment: CDR1 DFQATT and CDR2 SNEGSKA (reference sequence). There are 14 residues in the CDR3. CDR3 sequence reads: CSAAGTGSSHEQFF. As DNA, the CDR3 is TGCAGTGCAGCCGGGACAGGGTCTTCTCATGAGCAGTTCTTC.

At least ten counts were recorded for this clonotype. The chain has TRBV7-6 and TRBJ1-4; D perhaps matches TRBD1 (5 bases). The V and J ends lost 5 bases and 0 bases respectively, with 10 bases between them. The CDR3 is 15 amino acids. The V gene's germline CDR1 is SGHVS and CDR2 FNYEAQ. The CDR3 loop reads CASSRDAATNEKLFF. CDR3 DNA: TGTGCCAGCAGCCGGGACGCTGCAACTAATGAAAAACTGTTTTTT. The complete variable domain, with remaining parts taken from reference TRBV7-6 and TRBJ1-4, reads GAGVSQSPRYKVTKRGQDVALRCDPISGHVSLYWYRQALGQGPEFLTYFNYEAQQDKSGLPNDRFSAERPEGSISTLTIQRTEQRDSAMYRCASSRDAATNEKLFFGSGTQLSVL.

The rearrangement uses TRBV5-1 and TRBJ1-4, with unresolved D. V was shortened by 4 bases and J by 7 bases, with 14 bases between the two germline ends. The CDR3 contains 14 residues. CDR1 and CDR2 (germline): SGHRS, YFSETQ. The CDR3 DNA sequence: TGCGCCAGCAGCGAGGGCGGTAAAGCTGAAAAACTGTTTTTT. It is translated as CASSEGGKAEKLFF.

This clonotype was counted many times. The chain combines TRBV20-1 with TRBJ2-7, with D perhaps TRBD2 (6 bases). V was shortened by 3 bases and J by 1 base, with 7 bases between the two germline ends. The CDR3 has 12 residues. CDR1 is DFQATT and CDR2 is SNEGSKA in the germline V gene (reference sequence). CDR3 sequence (DNA): TGCAGTGCTAGGGAGGGTTCCTACGAGCAGTACTTC. Protein: CSAREGSYEQYF.

Many counts were recorded for this clonotype. This chain joins TRBV5-1 and TRBJ1-1; 12 nucleotides agree with TRBD1. The V segment lost 6 bases and the J segment 0 bases; nucleotides outside the gene matches: 3. Germline V lookup: CDR1 SGHRS, CDR2 YFSETQ. There are 15 residues in the CDR3. This CDR3 reads CASTGTGGLNTEAFF. In nucleotides, the CDR3 is TGCGCCAGCACCGGGACAGGGGGCTTGAACACTGAAGCTTTCTTT.